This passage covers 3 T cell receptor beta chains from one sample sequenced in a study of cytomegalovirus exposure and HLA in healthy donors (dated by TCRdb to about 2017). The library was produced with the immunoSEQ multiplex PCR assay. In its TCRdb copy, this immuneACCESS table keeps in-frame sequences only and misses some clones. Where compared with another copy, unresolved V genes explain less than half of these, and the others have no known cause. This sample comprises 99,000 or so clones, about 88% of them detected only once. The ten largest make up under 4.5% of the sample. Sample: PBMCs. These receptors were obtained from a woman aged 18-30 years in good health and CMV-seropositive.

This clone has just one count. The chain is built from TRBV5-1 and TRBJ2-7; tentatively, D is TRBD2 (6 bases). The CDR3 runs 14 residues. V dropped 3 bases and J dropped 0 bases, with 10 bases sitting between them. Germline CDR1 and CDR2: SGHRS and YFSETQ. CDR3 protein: CASSSGTSSYEQYF. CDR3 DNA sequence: TGCGCCAGCAGCTCAGGGACTTCCTCCTACGAGCAGTACTTC. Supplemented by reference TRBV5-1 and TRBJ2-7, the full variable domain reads KAGVTQTPRYLIKTRGQQVTLSCSPISGHRSVSWYQQTPGQGLQFLFEYFSETQRNKGNFPGRFSGRQFSNSRSEMNVSTLELGDSALYLCASSSGTSSYEQYFGPGTRLTVT.

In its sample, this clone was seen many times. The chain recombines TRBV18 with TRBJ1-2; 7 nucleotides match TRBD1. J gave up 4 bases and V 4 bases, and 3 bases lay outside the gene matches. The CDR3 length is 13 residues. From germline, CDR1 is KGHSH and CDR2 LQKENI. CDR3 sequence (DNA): TGTGCCAGCTCACTTAGACAGGGCTATGGCTACACCTTC. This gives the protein CASSLRQGYGYTF.

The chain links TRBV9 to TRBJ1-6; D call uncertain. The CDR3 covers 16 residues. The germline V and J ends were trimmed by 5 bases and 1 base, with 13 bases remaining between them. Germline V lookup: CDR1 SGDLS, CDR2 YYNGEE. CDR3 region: CASSPRLGSYNSPLHF. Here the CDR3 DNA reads TGTGCCAGCAGTCCTAGATTGGGTTCCTATAATTCACCCCTCCACTTT.